These 19 T cell receptor beta chains originate from one sample sequenced in a study of control samples from healthy donors and cancer patients. Clones were sequenced by immunoSEQ multiplex PCR, and TCRdb holds only the in-frame ones, with some missing. The sample lists about 92,000 clones, roughly four fifths occurring once. The material sequenced was blood. Receptors were obtained from a woman aged 55-70 years in good health.

This clone was detected only once. The V gene is TRBV10-3, the J gene TRBJ2-5; no definite D call. This CDR3 is 12 amino acids long. The ends were cut back, 4 bases at V and 0 bases at J, with 3 bases in the middle. Per germline, CDR1 ENHRY and CDR2 SYGVKD. CDR3 loop: CAISVYQETQYF. As DNA, the CDR3 is TGTGCCATCAGTGTCTACCAAGAGACCCAGTACTTC.

The rearrangement uses TRBV6-1 and TRBJ2-5, with 9 bases aligning to TRBD2. The V gene's germline CDR1 is MNHNS and CDR2 SASEGT. With 2 bases clipped from V and 5 bases from J, the junction kept 9 bases outside the gene matches. The CDR3 covers 16 residues. The CDR3 bases are TGTGCCAGCAGTGAAAGGGGGAGCGGGAGGTTGGAGACCCAGTACTTC. It encodes CASSERGSGRLETQYF.

This rearrangement joins TRBV28 to TRBJ1-5, with D perhaps matching TRBD1 (6 bases). Germline CDR1 MDHEN, CDR2 SYDVKM. Trimming cost V 8 bases and J 1 base, with 21 bases left between them. CDR3 length equals 17 residues. The CDR3 spells CASFEGGARGSNQPQHF. CDR3 coding DNA: TGTGCCAGCTTCGAAGGGGGGGCGCGGGGAAGCAATCAGCCCCAGCATTTT.

This rearrangement joins TRBV4-3 to TRBJ1-2; 10 bases fit TRBD1. Trimming at V came to 2 bases and at J to 0 bases, leaving 9 bases not matched to a gene. Germline assignment: CDR1 LGHNA and CDR2 YSLEER. The CDR3 is 18 amino acids. CDR3 loop: CASSQNLGGTGANYGYTF. In DNA, the CDR3 is TGCGCCAGCAGCCAAAATTTGGGCGGGACAGGGGCTAACTATGGCTACACCTTC.

The chain has TRBV2 and TRBJ1-3; perhaps TRBD1 as D (5 bases). Trimming left V 9 bases short and J 2 bases short, with 14 bases between. This CDR3 spans 14 amino acids. From germline, CDR1 is SNHLY and CDR2 FYNNEI. CDR3 in DNA: TGTGCCAGTGACAGCTATGAAGCTGGAAACACCATATATTTT. Amino acid sequence: CASDSYEAGNTIYF.

This clone has just one count. This sequence joins TRBV11-2 and TRBJ2-1; the match to TRBD1 covers 9 bases. The CDR3 consists of 15 residues. Per germline, CDR1 SGHAT and CDR2 FQNNGV. V lost 2 bases and J lost 7; bases outside the gene matches: 6. In DNA, the CDR3 is TGTGCCAGCAGCTTACAACAGGGGGCGTTAAATGAGCAGTTCTTC. Translating gives CASSLQQGALNEQFF. Together with reference TRBV11-2 and TRBJ2-1, the CDR3 gives the full variable domain: EAGVAQSPRYKIIEKRQSVAFWCNPISGHATLYWYQQILGQGPKLLIQFQNNGVVDDSQLPKDRFSAERLKGVDSTLKIQPAKLEDSAVYLCASSLQQGALNEQFFGPGTRLTVL.

This sequence joins TRBV7-9 and TRBJ2-1, with D perhaps being TRBD1 or TRBD2 (5 bases each). The CDR3 length is 14 residues. Trimming removed 7 bases from V and 5 bases from J, with 15 bases in between. The V gene's germline CDR1 is SEHNR and CDR2 FQNEAQ (reference sequence). CDR3 coding DNA: TGTGCCAGCACCTCCGGGGCATTGAACAATGAGCAGTTCTTC. This codes for CASTSGALNNEQFF. Filled out from reference TRBV7-9 and TRBJ2-1, the complete variable domain reads DTGVSQNPRHKITKRGQNVTFRCDPISEHNRLYWYRQTLGQGPEFLTYFQNEAQLEKSRLLSDRFSAERPKGSFSTLEIQRTEQGDSAMYLCASTSGALNNEQFFGPGTRLTVL.

This clone came up a few times. The CDR3: CASSATGPDLQETQYF. CDR3 sequence (DNA): TGCGCCAGCAGCGCTACAGGGCCCGACCTTCAAGAGACCCAGTACTTC. The V and J genes are TRBV5-1 and TRBJ2-5; a possible D gene is TRBD1 (6 bases). CDR3 length: 16 residues. Trimming took off 4 bases at V and 2 bases at J, with 18 bases between the two ends. Germline values: CDR1 SGHRS, CDR2 YFSETQ. Full variable domain (rest looked up from reference TRBV5-1 and TRBJ2-5): KAGVTQTPRYLIKTRGQQVTLSCSPISGHRSVSWYQQTPGQGLQFLFEYFSETQRNKGNFPGRFSGRQFSNSRSEMNVSTLELGDSALYLCASSATGPDLQETQYFGPGTRLLVL.

Written as DNA, the CDR3 is TGCAGCGTCTTCAGGGTTAGGGGTGAGCAGTTCTTC. Its translation: CSVFRVRGEQFF. This chain uses TRBV29-1 with TRBJ2-1; possibly TRBD1 for D (5 bases). The germline gives CDR1 SQVTM, CDR2 ANQGSEA. The CDR3 spans 12 residues. V dropped 6 bases and J dropped 9 bases, with 15 bases sitting between them.

V and J are TRBV7-9 and TRBJ1-5, with D tentatively TRBD1 (5 bases). This CDR3 region has 15 residues. V was pared by 4 bases and J by 6 bases, with 16 bases between. Germline values: CDR1 SEHNR, CDR2 FQNEAQ (reference sequence). The CDR3 sequence is CASSSLQERGQPQHF. In nucleotides, the CDR3 is TGTGCCAGCAGCTCCCTCCAGGAAAGGGGTCAGCCCCAGCATTTT.

This clone came up once. The chain has TRBV27 and TRBJ2-5, with 13 positions matching TRBD2. The CDR3 sequence is 16 residues long. CDR1 and CDR2 (germline): MNHEY, SMNVEV (reference sequence). The trim removed 6 bases at V and 5 bases at J, leaving 9 bases unmatched. Written as DNA, the CDR3 is TGTGCCAGCAGCCCAGGACTAGCGGGAGTAGGGGAGACCCAGTACTTC. Protein: CASSPGLAGVGETQYF.

The V gene is TRBV6-1, the J gene TRBJ1-4; D remains ambiguous. The CDR3 has 15 residues. V was cut by 3 bases and J by 4 bases, with 12 bases left in between. From germline, CDR1 is MNHNS and CDR2 SASEGT. This CDR3 is CASSEPLGSNEKLFF. The CDR3 nucleotides read TGTGCCAGCAGTGAGCCTTTGGGGAGTAATGAAAAACTGTTTTTT.

In DNA, the CDR3 is TGTGCCAGCAGCCACCCCTCGGGGGGGAGGGAGCAGTACTTC. Encoded protein: CASSHPSGGREQYF. The gene calls are TRBV4-2 and TRBJ2-7; 8 positions match TRBD2. The CDR3 has 14 residues. V dropped 3 bases and J dropped 7; count of bases not matched to a gene: 8. Germline V gene sequence: CDR1 LGHNA, CDR2 YNFKEQ.

The genes are TRBV19 and TRBJ1-1; TRBD1 aligns across 7 bases. The CDR3 contains 15 residues. The V and J ends lost 5 bases and 0 bases, in that order; junction bases with no gene match: 6. Per the germline V gene, CDR1 is LNHDA and CDR2 is SQIVND (reference sequence). CDR3 sequence reads: CASSLRQGVNTEAFF. The CDR3 coding sequence is TGTGCCAGTAGTCTACGACAGGGAGTGAACACTGAAGCTTTCTTT.

V usage is TRBV2 and J usage is TRBJ2-3; 7 bases are a match to TRBD1. Germline V gene data show CDR1 as SNHLY and CDR2 as FYNNEI. Losses at the gene ends were 4 bases for V and 5 bases for J; bases not matched to a gene: 9. The CDR3 loop spans 15 amino acids. The CDR3 DNA is TGTGCCAGCAGTGTTCGAAGAGGGGGCTTAGATACGCAGTATTTT. Amino acids: CASSVRRGGLDTQYF.

This clone is a singleton in its sample. The chain joins TRBV11-3 to TRBJ2-1, with TRBD2 matching 7 bases. Losses at the gene ends were 3 bases for V and 7 bases for J; bases not matched to a gene: 3. Germline V gene sequence: CDR1 SGHNT, CDR2 YENEEA. This CDR3 has 13 amino acids. The CDR3 is CASSLGGANEQFF. The CDR3 DNA is TGTGCCAGCAGCTTGGGAGGGGCAAATGAGCAGTTCTTC.

The chain combines TRBV19 with TRBJ1-5; TRBD1 matches at 7 bases. This CDR3 region has 15 residues. CDR1 is LNHDA, CDR2 SQIVND, per germline (reference sequence). V lost 3 bases and J lost 5; bases outside the gene matches: 7. The CDR3 protein is CASSMDRSHYQPQHF. The CDR3 DNA reads as TGTGCCAGTAGTATGGACAGGAGCCATTATCAGCCCCAGCATTTT.

The J gene is TRBJ1-6, the V gene TRBV6-5; D not certain. Germline CDR1 and CDR2: MNHEY and SVGAGI. With 2 bases removed from V and 9 bases from J, the gap between germline ends came to 14 bases. This CDR3 has 15 amino acids. CDR3 nucleotide sequence: TGTGCCAGCAGTTACGCCATCGGTGCCGGTTCACCCCTCCACTTT. It codes for CASSYAIGAGSPLHF.

The V and J genes are TRBV2 and TRBJ2-3; 12 nucleotides agree with TRBD2. From germline, CDR1 is SNHLY and CDR2 FYNNEI. CDR3 length equals 13 residues. Unmatched junction bases numbered 6, after V lost 6 bases and J lost 11 bases. This CDR3 reads CASRLAGGPRQYF. The CDR3 DNA reads TGTGCCAGCAGGCTAGCGGGAGGGCCGAGGCAGTATTTT.